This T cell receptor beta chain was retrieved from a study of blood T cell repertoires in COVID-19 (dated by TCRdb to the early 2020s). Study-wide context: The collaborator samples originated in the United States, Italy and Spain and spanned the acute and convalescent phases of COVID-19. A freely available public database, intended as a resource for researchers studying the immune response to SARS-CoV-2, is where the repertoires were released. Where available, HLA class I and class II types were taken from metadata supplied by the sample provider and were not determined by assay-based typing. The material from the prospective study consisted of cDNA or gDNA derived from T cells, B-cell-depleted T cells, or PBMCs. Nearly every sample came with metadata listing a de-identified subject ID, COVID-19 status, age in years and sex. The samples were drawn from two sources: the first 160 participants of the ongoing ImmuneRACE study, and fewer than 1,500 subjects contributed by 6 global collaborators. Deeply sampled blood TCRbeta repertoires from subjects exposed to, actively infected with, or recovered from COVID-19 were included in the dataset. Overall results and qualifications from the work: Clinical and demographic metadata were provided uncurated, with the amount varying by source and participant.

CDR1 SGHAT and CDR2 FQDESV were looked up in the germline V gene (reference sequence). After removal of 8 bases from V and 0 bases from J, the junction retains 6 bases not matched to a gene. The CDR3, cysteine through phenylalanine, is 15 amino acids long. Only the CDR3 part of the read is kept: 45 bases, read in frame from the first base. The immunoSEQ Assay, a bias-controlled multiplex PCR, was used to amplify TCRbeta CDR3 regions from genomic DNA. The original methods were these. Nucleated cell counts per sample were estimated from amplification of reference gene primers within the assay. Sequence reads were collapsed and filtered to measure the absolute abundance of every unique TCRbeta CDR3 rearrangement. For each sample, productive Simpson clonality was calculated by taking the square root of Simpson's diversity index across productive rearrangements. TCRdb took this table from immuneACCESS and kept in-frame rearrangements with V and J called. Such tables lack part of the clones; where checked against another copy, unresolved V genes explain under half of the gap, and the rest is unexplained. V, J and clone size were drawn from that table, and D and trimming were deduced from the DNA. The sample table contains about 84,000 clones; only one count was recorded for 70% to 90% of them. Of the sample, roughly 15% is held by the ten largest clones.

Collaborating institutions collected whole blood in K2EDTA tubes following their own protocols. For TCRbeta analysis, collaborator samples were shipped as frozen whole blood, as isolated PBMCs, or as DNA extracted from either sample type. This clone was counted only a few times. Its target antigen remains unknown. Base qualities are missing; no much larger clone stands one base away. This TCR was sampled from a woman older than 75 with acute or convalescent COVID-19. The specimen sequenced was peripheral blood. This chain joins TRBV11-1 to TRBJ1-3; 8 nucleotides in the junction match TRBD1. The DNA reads TGTGCCAGCCACAGGGGACAGGCCTCTGGAAACACCATATATTTT. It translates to CASHRGQASGNTIYF.